This note documents a single TCR beta chain sequence. Its antigen is not identified. This specimen comes from a study of human T cells and chemical hapten exposure. Study in general: 2% DPC applied to an approximately 2 cm by approximately 2 cm arm area sensitized donors. General study results and limits: Counts of expanded TCRs at PT1 were positively correlated with patch test score.

Original analysis: Samples ranged from roughly 20,000 to 700,000 TCRs, with a median of approximately 90,000. Using its own MiXCR run on the RACE reads, TCRdb lists one record per CDR3 protein. The V and J calls follow TCRdb's processing rather than the paper's. The sample records 300,000 to 400,000 distinct CDR3 sequences, 4.5% to 6% being singletons. The time point is: pre-sensitization, week 0. Treatment here: therapeutic diphenylcyclopropenone sensitization with weekly scalp DPC. V was clipped by 4 bases and J by 6 bases, with 10 bases between them. This CDR3 has 13 amino acids. The chain combines TRBV12-3 or TRBV12-4 with TRBJ1-5; D may be TRBD1 (6 bases). This sample comprised whole blood, obtained in connection with sensitization to the hapten diphenylcyclopropenone (DPC). The origin of this receptor is a woman in her forties or fifties with alopecia areata. Some clones in this sample may be carry-over from other donors' samples. The CDR3 loop reads CASSSGGLQPQHF. The CDR3 DNA is TGTGCCAGCAGTTCGGGGGGGCTTCAGCCCCAGCATTTT.